This entry describes one T cell receptor (beta chain). The authors' processing: Estimation of nucleated cell counts was performed using reference gene primer amplification. TCRdb's copy holds only in-frame clones and misses some; the assay was immunoSEQ multiplex PCR. For V, J and clone size, that table is used; D and trimming come from the DNA. The repertoire holds 100,000 to 150,000 clones, roughly 88% seen once, with approximately 5% in the top ten. This record belongs to a study of blood T cell repertoires in COVID-19. In the study overall: Spain, Italy and the United States supplied samples that represented acute and convalescent COVID-19. PBMCs, B-cell-depleted T cells, or T cells provided the cDNA or gDNA that made up the material.

Germline V gives CDR1 MGHRA, CDR2 YSYEKL. The CDR3 is made up of 17 amino acids. The ends lost 4 bases at V and 5 bases at J; junction bases unmatched: 11. The rearrangement uses TRBV4-1 and TRBJ2-7; 13 positions agree with TRBD2. The material sequenced was peripheral blood. This receptor was taken from a human donor in a cohort sampled during active COVID-19. The CDR3 DNA is TGCGCCAGCAGCCCGATTCGGACTAGCGGGAGCAGTAACGAGCAGTACTTC. Amino acid sequence: CASSPIRTSGSSNEQYF.